This T cell receptor beta chain is drawn from a study of blood T cell repertoires in COVID-19. Study-level background: The United States, Italy and Spain were the sources of the acute and convalescent COVID-19 samples. T cells, B-cell-depleted T cells, or PBMCs supplied cDNA or gDNA.

The data were produced by immunoSEQ multiplex PCR, yet TCRdb's version contains in-frame clones alone and is incomplete. The table has 170,000 or so clones, roughly 78% seen once. CDR1 is SGHNT and CDR2 is YYREEE in the germline V gene (reference sequence). Trimming at V came to 4 bases and at J to 4 bases, leaving 9 bases not matched to a gene. This CDR3 region has 16 residues. The sequenced sample consisted of peripheral blood. This receptor was taken from a man in his sixties or seventies with active or convalescent COVID-19. This chain uses TRBV5-4 with TRBJ2-1; 9 positions match TRBD2. The CDR3 spells CASSPRLAELYNEQFF. CDR3 nucleotides: TGTGCCAGCAGCCCGCGACTAGCGGAGTTATACAATGAGCAGTTCTTC. The variable domain in full, completed from reference TRBV5-4 and TRBJ2-1, reads ETGVTQSPTHLIKTRGQQVTLRCSSQSGHNTVSWYQQALGQGPQFIFQYYREEENGRGNFPPRFSGLQFPNYSSELNVNALELDDSALYLCASSPRLAELYNEQFFGPGTRLTVL.